These T cell receptor beta chains were read from a single sample in a study of blood T cell repertoires in COVID-19. Libraries were prepared by immunoSEQ multiplex PCR; TCRdb keeps only in-frame clonotypes and omits some of them. The sample consists of some 180,000 clones, about 80% of them appearing once. The sequenced sample consisted of peripheral blood. Receptor source: a man aged 70 or older with active or convalescent COVID-19. Each CDR3 is given with its conserved first and last residue. D genes are given only for firm matches. Part of the rows lack a size; the others show once, few, many or a class for expanded clones.

cdr3_aa cdr3_nt clone_size j_call d_call v_call
CAWRGTWSSYNSPLHF TGTGCCTGGAGGGGTACATGGAGCTCCTATAATTCACCCCTCCACTTT . TRBJ1-6 . TRBV30
CASRGLAESGELFF TGTGCCAGCAGGGGACTAGCGGAGTCCGGGGAGCTGTTTTTT once TRBJ2-2 TRBD2 TRBV9
CASSQNRGHYEQYF TGTGCCAGCAGCCAGAACAGGGGGCACTACGAGCAGTACTTC . TRBJ2-7 TRBD1 TRBV11-1
CASSLGLAVNNEQFF TGTGCCAGCAGCTTAGGACTAGCGGTTAACAATGAGCAGTTCTTC few TRBJ2-1 TRBD2 TRBV7-9
CAISEPGRYGYTF TGTGCCATCAGTGAGCCAGGGAGGTATGGCTACACCTTC . TRBJ1-2 . TRBV10-3
CSVEGGTSNTEAFF TGCAGCGTTGAAGGGGGGACATCGAACACTGAAGCTTTCTTT . TRBJ1-1 . TRBV29-1
CASSLVGDSYNEQFF TGCGCCAGCAGCTTGGTAGGGGACTCCTACAATGAGCAGTTCTTC . TRBJ2-1 . TRBV5-1
CASSYSSAGGQVDTQYF TGTGCCAGCAGTTATTCTTCAGCGGGGGGGCAGGTAGATACGCAGTATTTT . TRBJ2-3 TRBD2 TRBV6-2/TRBV6-3
CASSLATGGPYEQYF TGTGCCAGCAGCTTGGCGACAGGGGGACCCTACGAGCAGTACTTC . TRBJ2-7 TRBD1 TRBV5-4
CASSLDRGLYGYTF TGTGCCAGTAGCCTCGACAGGGGCCTGTATGGCTACACCTTC . TRBJ1-2 TRBD1 TRBV6-5
CSVEPGAADTQYF TGCAGCGTAGAACCAGGGGCGGCAGATACGCAGTATTTT . TRBJ2-3 . TRBV29-1
CASSPPGQGGEQYF TGTGCCAGCAGCCCGCCGGGACAGGGAGGCGAGCAGTACTTC . TRBJ2-7 TRBD1 TRBV5-4
CASSFGGSYSNQPQHF TGCGCCAGCAGCTTTGGTGGCAGTTATAGCAATCAGCCCCAGCATTTT . TRBJ1-5 . TRBV5-1
CASSPGGNSYNEQFF TGTGCCAGCAGCCCGGGGGGGAACTCCTACAATGAGCAGTTCTTC few TRBJ2-1 TRBD2 TRBV7-2
CASGYRTGNTEAFF TGTGCCAGCGGCTATAGGACGGGAAACACTGAAGCTTTCTTT . TRBJ1-1 . TRBV28
CASSYLRPPGNTEAFF TGTGCCAGCAGTTACTTGCGGCCCCCGGGGAACACTGAAGCTTTCTTT . TRBJ1-1 . TRBV6-5
CASSTGQGSAAGELFF TGTGCCAGCTCAACCGGACAGGGGTCGGCGGCCGGGGAGCTGTTTTTT . TRBJ2-2 TRBD1 TRBV18
CASSLQQGTYEQYF TGTGCCAGCAGCCTTCAACAGGGGACCTACGAGCAGTACTTC . TRBJ2-7 TRBD1 TRBV7-2
CASSGTELNTEAFF TGCGCCAGCAGCGGGACAGAATTGAACACTGAAGCTTTCTTT . TRBJ1-1 TRBD1 TRBV5-1
CASSQRQGRQETQYF TGTGCCAGCAGCCAGCGCCAGGGCCGCCAAGAGACCCAGTACTTC . TRBJ2-5 . TRBV11-2
CATSRQRATNEKLFF TGTGCCACTTCCCGACAGCGAGCAACTAATGAAAAACTGTTTTTT . TRBJ1-4 . TRBV27
CASSLRGLAGVVGELFF TGTGCCAGCAGTTTAAGGGGACTAGCGGGAGTTGTCGGGGAGCTGTTTTTT . TRBJ2-2 TRBD2 TRBV27
CASSLPGQGVVETQYF TGTGCCAGCAGCTTACCGGGACAGGGGGTGGTGGAGACCCAGTACTTC . TRBJ2-5 TRBD1 TRBV5-4
CASCESGRCNEKLFF TGTGCCAGCTGCGAATCGGGGAGGTGTAATGAAAAACTGTTTTTT . TRBJ1-4 . TRBV25-1
CAWSQTSSYNSPLHF TGTGCCTGGAGTCAGACTAGCTCCTATAATTCACCCCTCCACTTT few TRBJ1-6 . TRBV30
CASSERSPRLAGAIGELFF TGCGCCAGCAGTGAGAGAAGTCCCCGACTAGCGGGAGCGATCGGGGAGCTGTTTTTT . TRBJ2-2 TRBD2 TRBV10-2
CASSQDLGWGDEQFF TGCGCCAGCAGCCAAGATTTAGGGTGGGGCGATGAGCAGTTCTTC . TRBJ2-1 . TRBV4-3
CASSNRRGAQETQYF TGTGCCAGCAGCAACCGACGGGGAGCGCAAGAGACCCAGTACTTC once TRBJ2-5 . TRBV5-4
CASSRGQGNSPLHF TGTGCCAGCAGCCGCGGACAGGGGAATTCACCCCTCCACTTT . TRBJ1-6 TRBD1 TRBV7-2
CASSPGTMNTEAFF TGTGCCAGCAGCCCCGGGACAATGAACACTGAAGCTTTCTTT . TRBJ1-1 . TRBV7-2
CASSLSGTNYEQYF TGTGCCAGCAGTTTATCGGGGACTAACTACGAGCAGTACTTC once TRBJ2-7 TRBD2 TRBV27
CASSLLPGGNQPQHF TGTGCCAGCAGTTTACTTCCAGGGGGCAATCAGCCCCAGCATTTT few TRBJ1-5 . TRBV28
CASRKGTGGNGELFF TGTGCCAGCAGAAAGGGGACAGGGGGGAACGGGGAGCTGTTTTTT . TRBJ2-2 TRBD1 TRBV7-2
CASSQVRGAGGYQETQYF TGCGCCAGCAGCCAAGTGAGGGGGGCCGGGGGGTACCAAGAGACCCAGTACTTC . TRBJ2-5 . TRBV4-3
CASSLGAGQDTEAFF TGTGCCAGCAGCTTAGGAGCCGGACAGGACACTGAAGCTTTCTTT . TRBJ1-1 TRBD1 TRBV7-8
CASSQGPLGATQETQYF TGCGCCAGCAGCCAAGGACCCTTAGGGGCTACCCAAGAGACCCAGTACTTC once TRBJ2-5 . TRBV4-3
CASSLGLAGGSTDTQYF TGCGCCAGCAGCTTGGGACTAGCGGGAGGTTCCACAGATACGCAGTATTTT . TRBJ2-3 TRBD2 TRBV5-1